A single sample is the source of the 7 T cell receptor beta chains below, sequenced in a study of blood T cells in healthy people across ages. For the second PCR, which ran for about 6 to 11 cycles, a sample-barcoded 5' primer and a J-beta primer mix were used. MiXCR, run by TCRdb on the 5' RACE reads, gives a single entry per CDR3 protein. The sample includes hundreds of thousands of distinct CDR3 sequences, nearly 25% seen only once; the top ten take roughly 9.4%. The data were also submitted as part of a second study, on T cells of mothers and their children.

The sample comprised blood. The receptors were gathered from a boy younger than 18 in good health.

This rearrangement joins TRBV6-6 to TRBJ1-4; D unresolved. The CDR3 runs to 17 residues. V lost 0 bases, J lost 0 bases, and 11 bases lay in between. Germline-derived CDR1 and CDR2 are MNHNY and SVGAGI (reference sequence). CDR3 loop: CASSYSVSGATNEKLFF. As DNA, the CDR3 is TGTGCCAGCAGTTACTCGGTCTCGGGTGCAACTAATGAAAAACTGTTTTTT.

Many counts were recorded for this clonotype. The CDR3 DNA reads TGTGCCAGCAGTTGGGGTGCGGGGAGTGAGCAGTTCTTC. Protein product: CASSWGAGSEQFF. The V and J genes are TRBV7-2 and TRBJ2-1, with D possibly TRBD2 on 6 matching bases. CDR1 is SGHTA, CDR2 FQGNSA, per germline. V was cut by 6 bases and J by 9 bases, with 15 bases left in between. CDR3 length: 13 residues.

This chain uses TRBV7-2 with TRBJ1-1; 7 bases map to TRBD1. Germline V gene data show CDR1 as SGHTA and CDR2 as FQGNSA. J lost 0 bases, V lost 2 bases, and 6 bases had no gene match. This CDR3 comprises 16 residues. This CDR3 reads CASSLNRQGLNTEAFF. CDR3 nucleotides: TGTGCCAGCAGCTTAAACCGACAGGGATTGAACACTGAAGCTTTCTTT. Full variable domain (missing parts from reference TRBV7-2 and TRBJ1-1): GAGVSQSPSNKVTEKGKDVELRCDPISGHTALYWYRQSLGQGLEFLIYFQGNSAPDKSGLPSDRFSAERTGGSVSTLTIQRTQQEDSAVYLCASSLNRQGLNTEAFFGQGTRLTVV.

Ten or more counts support this clonotype. The chain is built from TRBV7-2 and TRBJ2-3, with TRBD2 matching 7 bases. The CDR3 has 15 residues. V shed 2 bases and J 2 bases; nucleotides not matched to a gene: 4. Per germline, CDR1 SGHTA and CDR2 FQGNSA. CDR3 sequence reads: CASSLSGGDTDTQYF. CDR3 DNA: TGTGCCAGCAGCTTATCTGGGGGGGACACAGATACGCAGTATTTT. The full variable domain, in which reference TRBV7-2 and TRBJ2-3 provide the parts outside the CDR3, is GAGVSQSPSNKVTEKGKDVELRCDPISGHTALYWYRQSLGQGLEFLIYFQGNSAPDKSGLPSDRFSAERTGGSVSTLTIQRTQQEDSAVYLCASSLSGGDTDTQYFGPGTRLTVL.

The table lists this clonotype with a few counts. This rearrangement joins TRBV6-5 to TRBJ2-7; 9 bases map to TRBD1. After removal of 4 bases from V and 2 bases from J, the junction contained 12 bases not matched to a gene. The CDR3 length is 17 residues. Germline-derived CDR1 and CDR2 are MNHEY and SVGAGI. The CDR3 here is CASSFLTGRQGAYEQYF. The CDR3 nucleotides read TGTGCCAGCAGTTTTCTAACGGGTAGACAGGGGGCCTACGAGCAGTACTTC.

This chain uses TRBV2 with TRBJ2-5; no firm D call. V gave up 7 bases and J gave up 2 bases, with 8 bases separating them. The CDR3 is 12 residues long. CDR1 and CDR2 from the germline V gene are SNHLY and FYNNEI. The CDR3, as DNA: TGTGCCAGCACGGAGTTACAAGAGACCCAGTACTTC. Amino acids: CASTELQETQYF. The full variable domain, with the rest looked up from reference TRBV2 and TRBJ2-5, is EPEVTQTPSHQVTQMGQEVILRCVPISNHLYFYWYRQILGQKVEFLVSFYNNEISEKSEIFDDQFSVERPDGSNFTLKIRSTKLEDSAMYFCASTELQETQYFGPGTRLLVL.

The genes are TRBV11-2 and TRBJ2-3; 7 positions match TRBD2. This CDR3 region has 15 residues. V trimming: 3 bases; J trimming: 2 bases; junction bases outside the gene matches: 5. Germline V gives CDR1 SGHAT, CDR2 FQNNGV. The CDR3 loop is CASSFLAEHTDTQYF. CDR3 coding DNA: TGTGCCAGCAGCTTTCTAGCGGAACACACAGATACGCAGTATTTT.